This T cell receptor (beta chain) was sequenced during a study of blood T cell repertoires in COVID-19. This clone was recorded once. Per germline, CDR1 MNHEY and CDR2 SVGEGT. Unmatched junction bases numbered 6, after V lost 0 bases and J lost 5 bases. This CDR3 has 17 amino acids. Generated by immunoSEQ multiplex PCR, the TCRdb table keeps only in-frame clones and is missing some. The sample includes tens of thousands of clones, roughly 89% of them seen just once. This TCR was sampled from an elderly woman with active COVID-19. What was sequenced was peripheral blood. The chain uses TRBV6-2 or TRBV6-3 and TRBJ2-1; 11 nucleotides align to TRBD2. CDR3 DNA: TGTGCCAGCAGTTACTCGTCTCCTAGCGGGGGGAACAATGAGCAGTTCTTC. Amino acid sequence: CASSYSSPSGGNNEQFF.